Here is one TCR beta chain with its context. This sample was included in a study of blood T cell repertoires in COVID-19. V trimming: 5 bases; J trimming: 1 base; junction bases outside the gene matches: 10. Per germline, CDR1 SGHNT and CDR2 YENEEA. This CDR3 comprises 16 residues. The protocol was immunoSEQ multiplex PCR, while the TCRdb copy is restricted to in-frame clones and leaves out a portion. The sample includes about 140,000 clones, approximately 84% seen only once; the top ten take more than 3%. The chain links TRBV11-3 to TRBJ1-2; 7 bases are shared with TRBD1. Sequencing input: PBMCs or T cells enriched from blood (not recorded which). This receptor was identified in a woman aged 50 to 60 with acute COVID-19. The CDR3 loop reads CASSPGDSRNNYGYTF. CDR3 in DNA: TGTGCCAGCAGCCCCGGGGACAGTCGAAATAACTATGGCTACACCTTC.